These 5 T cell receptor beta chains were sequenced from one sample in a study of T cell responses to AZD1222 COVID-19 vaccine. Clones were read by immunoSEQ multiplex PCR, and TCRdb kept only the in-frame ones, dropping some. In the table there are tens of thousands of clones, about 90% of which are singletons. Sequencing used peripheral blood, obtained on day 0 of AZD1222 vaccination. The receptors shown here come from an adult in good health.

This sequence joins TRBV27 and TRBJ2-1; 8 bases align to TRBD2. CDR1 is MNHEY and CDR2 is SMNVEV in the germline V gene (reference sequence). V lost 5 bases and J lost 10; bases outside the gene matches: 10. The CDR3 runs 14 residues. In DNA form, the CDR3 reads TGTGCCAGCAGTCTGATCAGTGGCGGGAGGGAGCAGTTCTTC. This codes for CASSLISGGREQFF.

The chain carries TRBV5-1 and TRBJ2-3; TRBD2 matches 8 bases. The CDR3 contains 19 residues. Per the germline V gene, CDR1 is SGHRS and CDR2 is YFSETQ. J lost 2 bases, V lost 0 bases, and 14 bases had no gene match. The CDR3 DNA reads TGCGCCAGCAGCTTGGCCAGAGGGTCTAGCGGGCGCAACACAGATACGCAGTATTTT. Its protein product is CASSLARGSSGRNTDTQYF.

The V and J genes are TRBV19 and TRBJ1-5; the D is unclear. V lost 5 bases and J lost 9, with 17 bases in between. CDR3 length: 14 amino acids. Germline CDR1 and CDR2: LNHDA and SQIVND (reference sequence). The CDR3 protein is CASSERDLLTPQHF. For the CDR3, the DNA is TGTGCCAGTAGTGAACGGGATCTCTTGACGCCCCAGCATTTT. The entire variable domain, with the rest obtained from reference TRBV19 and TRBJ1-5, is as follows: DGGITQSPKYLFRKEGQNVTLSCEQNLNHDAMYWYRQDPGQGLRLIYYSQIVNDFQKGDIAEGYSVSREKKESFPLTVTSAQKNPTAFYLCASSERDLLTPQHFGDGTRLSIL.

V and J are TRBV27 and TRBJ1-1; D might be TRBD1 (6 bases). V was shortened by 3 bases and J by 6 bases, with 17 bases between the two germline ends. The CDR3 sequence is 15 residues long. Germline V lookup: CDR1 MNHEY, CDR2 SMNVEV (reference sequence). The CDR3: CASSFMGARTSEAFF. The CDR3 DNA reads as TGTGCCAGCAGTTTTATGGGGGCACGAACATCTGAAGCTTTCTTT.

This chain links TRBV6-5 with TRBJ1-2, with a tentative D call TRBD1 (5 bases). This CDR3 is 14 amino acids long. The germline V gene has CDR1 MNHEY and CDR2 SVGAGI. V lost 6 bases and J lost 0, with 11 bases in between. CDR3 region: CASSGLGANYGYTF. As DNA, the CDR3 is TGTGCCAGCAGCGGCCTGGGGGCTAACTATGGCTACACCTTC.